The 24 T cell receptor beta chains listed next were all sequenced from one sample in a study of OX40 agonist ivuxolimab in advanced cancers. Library construction relied on the immunoSEQ multiplex PCR assay. Held by TCRdb, this immuneACCESS table contains in-frame sequences only and omits some clones. Under half of the omission traces to an unresolved V gene where checked; the cause of the rest is unknown. Here the sample has 50,000 to 75,000 clones; about 90% occur a single time. Approximately 5.2% of the sample belongs to the ten largest clones. Sequences were derived from CD4+ or CD8+ T cells sorted from blood, sampled in a trial of the OX40 agonist ivuxolimab. The source of these receptors is an adult with an advanced solid tumor such as melanoma, head and neck, liver or kidney cancer.

J is TRBJ2-7 and V is TRBV30; D is uncertain. The V end was cut by 1 base, the J end by 7 bases, with 8 bases between. The CDR3 runs to 11 residues. Germline V gene sequence: CDR1 GTSNPN, CDR2 SVGIG (reference sequence). CDR3 loop: CAWSGVSEQYF. The CDR3 nucleotides are TGTGCCTGGAGTGGGGTTTCGGAGCAGTACTTC.

This rearrangement joins TRBV6-6 to TRBJ1-5, with D uncertain. V shed 8 bases and J shed 6 bases, with 23 bases lying between them. Germline CDR1 and CDR2: MNHNY and SVGAGI (reference sequence). The CDR3 totals 16 residues. CDR3 in DNA: TGTGCCAGCCGCCACGGGGTCCGCGAGCAGACTCAGCCCCAGCATTTT. It yields the protein CASRHGVREQTQPQHF.

This clone has a single count. CDR3 in DNA: TGTGCCATCAGGAATCGACTAGCCGGGGAGCTGTTTTTT. Its protein is CAIRNRLAGELFF. The chain employs TRBV10-3 and TRBJ2-2; TRBD2 might be the D (6 bases). The length of the CDR3 is 13 residues. The V and J ends lost 6 bases and 6 bases respectively, with 11 bases between them. The V gene's germline CDR1 is ENHRY and CDR2 SYGVKD.

This clone turned up a few times. The CDR3 is CASSIVGMVSTEAFF. For the CDR3, the DNA is TGTGCCAGTAGTATAGTGGGGATGGTAAGCACTGAAGCTTTCTTT. J is TRBJ1-1 and V is TRBV19; D is ambiguous. Per germline, CDR1 LNHDA and CDR2 SQIVND (reference sequence). The CDR3 totals 15 residues. V was pared by 1 base and J by 4 bases, with 13 bases between.

The V and J genes are TRBV7-8 and TRBJ2-1; 9 positions agree with TRBD2. Germline CDR1 reads SGHVS; CDR2 reads FQNEAQ. CDR3 length: 12 amino acids. Trimming removed 0 bases from V and 15 bases from J; junction bases left unmatched: 3. DNA of the CDR3: TGTGCCAGCAGCTTAGCGGGGCGGGAGGGGTTCTTC. Residues: CASSLAGREGFF.

This clone was observed once. The genes are TRBV6-1 and TRBJ1-5; 7 bases fit TRBD1. With 3 bases clipped from V and 0 bases from J, the junction kept 11 bases outside the gene matches. The CDR3 sequence is 18 residues long. Germline V gene lookup returns CDR1 MNHNS and CDR2 SASEGT. CDR3: CASSDYPGTAYSNQPQHF. The CDR3 DNA reads TGTGCCAGCAGTGACTACCCCGGGACAGCGTATAGCAATCAGCCCCAGCATTTT.

The V and J genes are TRBV15 and TRBJ1-2; D may be TRBD1 (5 bases). Germline-derived CDR1 and CDR2 are LNHNV and YYDKDF (reference sequence). This CDR3 is built from 13 residues. Trimming took 1 base from V and 7 from J, leaving 10 bases between them. The CDR3 DNA reads as TGTGCCACCAGCAGAGGGGGGACGGTTGGCTACACCTTC. Translated, it gives CATSRGGTVGYTF.

The chain carries TRBV4-1 and TRBJ2-3; tentative D call: TRBD2 (6 bases). The CDR3 consists of 16 residues. Trimming removed 4 bases from V and 3 bases from J, with 17 bases in between. Germline V gene lookup returns CDR1 MGHRA and CDR2 YSYEKL. The CDR3 reads CASSRLGGTQTDTQYF. The CDR3 coding sequence is TGCGCCAGCAGCCGGCTCGGCGGGACGCAGACAGATACGCAGTATTTT.

With respect to this clone: This sample also contains other DNA sequences that code for the same CDR3. The rearrangement joins TRBV28 to TRBJ1-5; D not resolved. Trimming took 1 base from V and 2 from J, leaving 3 bases between them. Germline lookup yields CDR1 MDHEN and CDR2 SYDVKM. CDR3 size: 13 residues. CDR3 sequence: CASSLLGNQPQHF. CDR3 nucleotide sequence: TGTGCCAGCAGTTTATTGGGCAATCAGCCCCAGCATTTT.

The V gene is TRBV7-3, the J gene TRBJ2-1; maybe TRBD1 (6 bases). V was shortened by 2 bases and J by 0 bases, with 8 bases between the two germline ends. The CDR3 extends over 15 amino acids. Germline V gene lookup returns CDR1 SGHTA and CDR2 FQGTGA. The CDR3 is CASSLAQGSYNEQFF. In nucleotides, the CDR3 is TGTGCCAGCAGCTTAGCACAGGGCTCCTACAATGAGCAGTTCTTC.

The chain recombines TRBV10-3 with TRBJ2-3; 7 bases are a match to TRBD2. Trimming at V came to 8 bases and at J to 2 bases, leaving 10 bases not matched to a gene. Germline V gene lookup returns CDR1 ENHRY and CDR2 SYGVKD. The CDR3 totals 15 residues. The CDR3 sequence is CAIGSPERDTDTQYF. For the CDR3, the DNA is TGTGCCATCGGTAGCCCGGAGCGGGACACAGATACGCAGTATTTT.

The J gene is TRBJ2-7, the V gene TRBV6-5; 7 bases agree with TRBD1. The CDR3 totals 14 residues. Unmatched junction bases numbered 5, after V lost 5 bases and J lost 1 base. CDR1 MNHEY and CDR2 SVGAGI come from the germline V gene. The DNA for the CDR3 is TGTGCCAGCAGTCCCCTACAGGGGTCCTACGAGCAGTACTTC. This encodes CASSPLQGSYEQYF.

The chain couples TRBV9 to TRBJ2-7; D call uncertain. The germline V and J ends were trimmed by 1 base and 7 bases, with 12 bases remaining between them. Germline V CDR1 and CDR2: SGDLS, YYNGEE. The CDR3 covers 13 residues. The chain's CDR3 is CASSVFWRSEQYF. Written as DNA, the CDR3 is TGTGCCAGCAGCGTATTTTGGCGGAGTGAGCAGTACTTC.

This chain connects TRBV19 to TRBJ2-5; TRBD2 aligns across 8 bases. The end of the DNA aligns better with TRBJ2-7, so the J call may be wrong. The CDR3 runs 13 residues. Germline assignment: CDR1 LNHDA and CDR2 SQIVND (reference sequence). As DNA, the CDR3 is TGTGCCAGTAGTACAACTAGCGGCTACGAGCAGTACTTC. As protein: CASSTTSGYEQYF.

The rearrangement links TRBV5-1 to TRBJ2-7; TRBD1 might be the D (6 bases). CDR1 and CDR2 from the germline V gene are SGHRS and YFSETQ. This CDR3 region has 14 residues. Trimming removed 1 base from V and 2 bases from J, with 10 bases in between. The CDR3 DNA is TGCGCCAGCAGCTTGACAGGGTCGGCCTACGAGCAGTACTTC. Protein sequence: CASSLTGSAYEQYF.

DNA for the CDR3: TGTGCCAGCAGCGCACAGGGGGCTAGCGGGAGCAACGAGCAGTACTTC. Translated, it gives CASSAQGASGSNEQYF. The chain links TRBV9 to TRBJ2-7, with D possibly being TRBD2 (10 bases). Per the germline V gene, CDR1 is SGDLS and CDR2 is YYNGEE. There are 16 residues in the CDR3. The germline V and J ends were trimmed by 3 bases and 5 bases, with 21 bases remaining between them.

The rearrangement links TRBV4-1 to TRBJ1-6; no firm D call. V lost 0 bases to trimming and J lost 9 bases, with 12 bases between them. Germline values: CDR1 MGHRA, CDR2 YSYEKL. This CDR3 is built from 15 residues. The CDR3 reads CASSQDLEVGSPLHF. Written as DNA, the CDR3 is TGCGCCAGCAGCCAAGACCTGGAGGTCGGTTCACCCCTCCACTTT.

This clone appeared a single time. This sequence joins TRBV19 and TRBJ1-2; 7 bases fit TRBD1. This CDR3 region has 14 residues. V lost 7 bases, J lost 4 bases, and 9 bases stayed unmatched. The germline V gene has CDR1 LNHDA and CDR2 SQIVND (reference sequence). Written as DNA, the CDR3 is TGTGCCAGTACCAGACAGGGCGGACGCTATGGCTACACCTTC. Protein: CASTRQGGRYGYTF.

The CDR3 region is CASSDDAGLAVLRGTQYF. The CDR3 region has the DNA TGTGCCAGCAGCGACGATGCGGGACTAGCGGTACTTCGGGGTACGCAGTATTTT. The chain combines TRBV13 with TRBJ2-3; 11 nucleotides agree with TRBD2. The V segment lost 5 bases and the J segment 8 bases; nucleotides outside the gene matches: 18. Looked up from germline, CDR1 is PRHDT and CDR2 is FYEKMQ (reference sequence). CDR3 size: 18 residues.

The chain has TRBV29-1 and TRBJ2-7, with 10 bases that match TRBD1. This CDR3 spans 11 amino acids. CDR1 and CDR2 (germline): SQVTM, ANQGSEA. V was clipped by 7 bases and J by 8 bases; unmatched bases: 5. CDR3 loop: CSARQGAKQYF. CDR3 coding DNA: TGCAGCGCTAGACAGGGGGCTAAGCAGTACTTC.

This clone came up once. The chain has TRBV19 and TRBJ2-1; TRBD2 aligns across 11 bases. Germline-derived CDR1 and CDR2 are LNHDA and SQIVND (reference sequence). The CDR3 is 15 amino acids. Trimming removed 3 bases from V and 5 bases from J; junction bases left unmatched: 3. The CDR3 loop is CASSITSGSNNEQFF. CDR3 nucleotide sequence: TGTGCCAGTAGTATCACTAGCGGGAGTAACAATGAGCAGTTCTTC.

The J gene is TRBJ2-3, the V gene TRBV10-1; tentative D call: TRBD2 (6 bases). Germline V gene data show CDR1 as WNHNN and CDR2 as SYGVQD (reference sequence). Deletions cut 0 bases from V and 8 bases from J, with 12 bases between. The CDR3 covers 14 residues. The CDR3 sequence is CASSESRTTGTQYF. Written as DNA, the CDR3 is TGCGCCAGCAGTGAGTCGAGGACTACCGGTACGCAGTATTTT.

Judged by abundance, this clone is medium-sized. CDR3 sequence reads: CASSDALSYEQYF. The CDR3 DNA is TGTGCCAGCAGTGATGCCCTCTCCTACGAGCAGTACTTC. The V and J genes are TRBV6-5 and TRBJ2-7; no reliable D call. V was cut by 5 bases and J by 0 bases, with 8 bases left in between. Germline loops: CDR1 MNHEY, CDR2 SVGAGI. The CDR3 sequence is 13 residues long.

Written as DNA, the CDR3 is TGTGCCAGCAGTGTGACGTTTCTCAGCACAGATACGCAGTATTTT. Its translation is CASSVTFLSTDTQYF. The genes are TRBV28 and TRBJ2-3; D ambiguous. The CDR3 length is 15 residues. V shed 5 bases and J shed 0 bases, with 12 bases lying between them. CDR1 and CDR2 (germline): MDHEN, SYDVKM.